This T cell receptor (beta chain) was profiled in a study of T cell responses to AZD1222 COVID-19 vaccine. The data were produced by immunoSEQ multiplex PCR, yet TCRdb's version contains in-frame clones alone and is incomplete. The data show 100,000 to 140,000 clones, with roughly 90% seen just once and about 6.6% held by the top ten. CDR1 is SGDLS, CDR2 YYNGEE, per germline. The CDR3 covers 15 residues. V was pared by 4 bases and J by 8 bases, with 18 bases between. The receptor was derived from an adult in good health. The chain recombines TRBV9 with TRBJ1-4; D ambiguous. The specimen comprised peripheral blood, sampled on day 0 of AZD1222 vaccination. DNA of the CDR3: TGTGCCAGCAGCCCCCCGATAGGTGGAAGGGAAAAACTGTTTTTT. Amino acids: CASSPPIGGREKLFF.